The 18 T cell receptor beta chains below were found in one sample sequenced in a study of cytomegalovirus exposure and HLA in healthy donors. Clones were read by immunoSEQ multiplex PCR, and TCRdb kept only the in-frame ones, dropping some. This repertoire shows hundreds of thousands of clones, roughly 85% found once; its top ten account for around 5.4%. Sequenced input: PBMCs. All receptors come from a woman aged 18-30 years in good health and CMV-seronegative.

This sequence joins TRBV2 and TRBJ1-2, with D unresolved. Germline lookup yields CDR1 SNHLY and CDR2 FYNNEI. This CDR3 has 12 amino acids. V was pared by 3 bases and J by 3 bases, with 5 bases between. DNA for the CDR3: TGTGCCAGCAGTGACCCCCACTATGGCTACACCTTC. This translates into CASSDPHYGYTF.

The genes are TRBV19 and TRBJ2-2, with a possible D match to TRBD1 (6 bases). The length of the CDR3 is 18 residues. Germline CDR1 LNHDA, CDR2 SQIVND (reference sequence). Trimming removed 4 bases at V and 4 bases at J, with 22 bases between. The DNA of the CDR3 is TGTGCCAGTAGTACTCACCTAGGACAGCAAACCAGCACCGGGGAGCTGTTTTTT. Its translation is CASSTHLGQQTSTGELFF.

This clone was detected once. The chain links TRBV2 to TRBJ2-1; the match to TRBD2 covers 13 bases. Trimming took 5 bases from V and 8 from J; bases not matched to a gene: 6. This CDR3 has 15 residues. The germline V gene encodes CDR1 SNHLY and CDR2 FYNNEI. This CDR3 reads CASSPTSGGAYEQFF. DNA for the CDR3: TGTGCCAGCAGTCCAACTAGCGGGGGGGCTTATGAGCAGTTCTTC.

This clone was detected a few times. This chain uses TRBV4-1 with TRBJ1-4; perhaps TRBD1 as D (6 bases). Trimming removed 0 bases from V and 5 bases from J, with 16 bases in between. This CDR3 contains 17 residues. Germline loops: CDR1 MGHRA, CDR2 YSYEKL. In DNA, the CDR3 is TGCGCCAGCAGCCAAGATTACTGGACAGCATCGAATGAAAAACTGTTTTTT. Translation gives CASSQDYWTASNEKLFF.

CDR3 loop: CASSIRGFTYEQYF. CDR3 in DNA: TGTGCCAGTAGTATACGGGGGTTCACCTACGAGCAGTACTTC. This chain uses TRBV19 with TRBJ2-7; a possible D gene is TRBD2 (6 bases). Looked up from germline, CDR1 is LNHDA and CDR2 is SQIVND (reference sequence). V was shortened by 2 bases and J by 2 bases, with 10 bases between the two germline ends. The CDR3 loop spans 14 amino acids.

The rearrangement joins TRBV7-2 to TRBJ2-1; D tentatively reads TRBD1 or TRBD2 (6 bases each). In germline, CDR1 is SGHTA, CDR2 FQGNSA. Between the trimmed V and J ends, which lost 1 base and 9 bases, there was a span of 13 bases. The CDR3 consists of 14 residues. CDR3 bases: TGTGCCAGCAGCTTAGAAGGGGGGCCAGGTGAGCAGTTCTTC. Translating gives CASSLEGGPGEQFF.

CDR3 bases: TGTGCCAGCACCCGACCAGGGTTGGCGGTTAACGAGCAGTACTTC. It specifies CASTRPGLAVNEQYF. V usage is TRBV6-1 and J usage is TRBJ2-7, with D maybe TRBD1 (5 bases). From germline, CDR1 is MNHNS and CDR2 SASEGT. Trimming took 7 bases from V and 5 from J, leaving 21 bases between them. The CDR3 length is 15 residues.

This chain connects TRBV2 to TRBJ2-1; D not certain. From germline, CDR1 is SNHLY and CDR2 FYNNEI. Between the trimmed V and J ends, which lost 2 bases and 11 bases, there was a span of 10 bases. The CDR3 runs to 12 residues. The CDR3 bases are TGTGCCAGCAGTGAAATAGGACCCCAGCAGTTCTTC. Its protein is CASSEIGPQQFF.

The chain joins TRBV5-1 to TRBJ1-4; D might be TRBD1 (6 bases). Germline-derived CDR1 and CDR2 are SGHRS and YFSETQ. The CDR3 extends over 15 amino acids. The germline V and J ends were trimmed by 2 bases and 8 bases, with 16 bases remaining between them. This chain's CDR3 is CASSLRQATPEKLFF. For the CDR3, the DNA is TGCGCCAGCAGCTTACGACAGGCCACACCCGAAAAACTGTTTTTT.

The rearrangement links TRBV5-1 to TRBJ2-7; 8 positions agree with TRBD2. The CDR3 covers 15 residues. Per germline, CDR1 SGHRS and CDR2 YFSETQ. V was pared by 5 bases and J by 0 bases, with 7 bases of the junction left unmatched. The CDR3 coding sequence is TGCGCCAGCAGTCTCCCCAGCGGGAGCTCCTACGAGCAGTACTTC. This gives the protein CASSLPSGSSYEQYF.

This clone came up a few times. The chain has TRBV28 and TRBJ1-5, with unresolved D. The CDR3 covers 16 residues. Germline V gene lookup returns CDR1 MDHEN and CDR2 SYDVKM. V was pared by 6 bases and J by 4 bases, with 19 bases between. The CDR3 DNA sequence: TGTGCCAGCAGGGGTGGACTGATAAGACTGAATCAGCCCCAGCATTTT. This codes for CASRGGLIRLNQPQHF.

This clone was recorded a few times. This chain uses TRBV6-6 with TRBJ2-7, with D possibly matching TRBD2 (5 bases). This CDR3 is built from 14 residues. Germline assignment: CDR1 MNHNY and CDR2 SVGAGI (reference sequence). V lost 2 bases and J lost 0, with 8 bases in between. The CDR3 sequence is CASSYSGGSYEQYF. The CDR3 DNA is TGTGCCAGCAGTTACAGCGGCGGCTCCTACGAGCAGTACTTC.

The rearrangement uses TRBV2 and TRBJ1-5; 8 positions match TRBD1. J lost 3 bases, V lost 10 bases, and 11 bases had no gene match. The CDR3 is made up of 15 amino acids. Germline V gives CDR1 SNHLY, CDR2 FYNNEI. The chain's CDR3 is CATTGGPVANQPQHF. DNA for the CDR3: TGTGCCACTACAGGGGGGCCCGTTGCCAATCAGCCCCAGCATTTT.

The chain carries TRBV28 and TRBJ2-3; 16 bases line up with TRBD2. CDR1 is MDHEN and CDR2 is SYDVKM in the germline V gene. The CDR3 is made up of 17 amino acids. The trim removed 5 bases at V and 2 bases at J, leaving 4 bases unmatched. The CDR3 spells CASSGTSGRVLTDTQYF. CDR3 DNA sequence: TGTGCCAGCAGTGGGACTAGCGGGAGGGTCCTCACAGATACGCAGTATTTT.

This sequence joins TRBV7-9 and TRBJ1-5; no definite D call. The CDR3 extends over 14 amino acids. V was cut by 4 bases and J by 7 bases, with 14 bases left in between. Looked up from germline, CDR1 is SEHNR and CDR2 is FQNEAQ (reference sequence). CDR3 coding DNA: TGTGCCAGCAGCTACAACACCGTTGGACAGCCCCAGCATTTT. Translating it yields CASSYNTVGQPQHF.

The chain uses TRBV5-4 and TRBJ2-7; 8 bases align to TRBD2. The trim removed 6 bases at V and 1 base at J, leaving 6 bases unmatched. The CDR3 covers 14 residues. Germline CDR1 SGHNT, CDR2 YYREEE (reference sequence). The CDR3 region is CASTREGGSYEQYF. The CDR3 DNA reads TGTGCCAGCACCCGGGAGGGGGGATCCTACGAGCAGTACTTC.

Points on this clone: Other nucleotide sequences from this sample produce the same CDR3. The gene calls are TRBV5-1 and TRBJ2-1; unclear D gene. Trimming shortened V by 0 bases and J by 7 bases, and 2 bases separated the two germline ends. The CDR3 contains 11 residues. Germline-derived CDR1 and CDR2 are SGHRS and YFSETQ. The CDR3 loop is CASSLGNEQFF. The CDR3 DNA follows: TGCGCCAGCAGCTTGGGTAATGAGCAGTTCTTC.

This chain joins TRBV30 and TRBJ1-1; 8 bases map to TRBD1. V shed 5 bases, J shed 3 bases, and the junction held 2 bases outside the gene matches. The length of the CDR3 is 12 residues. The germline V gene has CDR1 GTSNPN and CDR2 SVGIG (reference sequence). CDR3 loop: CAWLDRDTEAFF. Here the CDR3 DNA reads TGTGCCTGGCTGGACAGGGACACTGAAGCTTTCTTT.